This T cell receptor (beta chain) was captured by sequencing in a study of blood T cell repertoires in COVID-19. On the study more broadly: Samples representing acute and convalescent COVID-19 were sourced from the United States, Italy and Spain. PBMCs, B-cell-depleted T cells, or T cells provided the cDNA or gDNA that made up the material.

Germline V lookup: CDR1 MNHNY, CDR2 SVGAGI (reference sequence). V was pared by 1 base and J by 3 bases, with 3 bases of the junction left unmatched. This CDR3 contains 14 residues. In the authors' methods: Quantification of nucleated cells was approximated via reference gene primer amplification. The table came from immunoSEQ multiplex PCR; TCRdb's copy has only in-frame clones and leaves some out. D and trimming were read from the DNA, whereas the V and J calls and clone size are those reported in that table. The sample lists 65,000 to 70,000 clones; 75% to 80% were seen once. The receptor comes from a woman aged 55-69 years with acute or convalescent COVID-19. Sequencing was carried out using peripheral blood. This rearrangement joins TRBV6-6 to TRBJ2-7, with 7 bases aligning to TRBD1. The CDR3 DNA sequence: TGTGCCAGCAGTTACTATGGGACAGTCTACGAGCAGTACTTC. It yields the protein CASSYYGTVYEQYF.